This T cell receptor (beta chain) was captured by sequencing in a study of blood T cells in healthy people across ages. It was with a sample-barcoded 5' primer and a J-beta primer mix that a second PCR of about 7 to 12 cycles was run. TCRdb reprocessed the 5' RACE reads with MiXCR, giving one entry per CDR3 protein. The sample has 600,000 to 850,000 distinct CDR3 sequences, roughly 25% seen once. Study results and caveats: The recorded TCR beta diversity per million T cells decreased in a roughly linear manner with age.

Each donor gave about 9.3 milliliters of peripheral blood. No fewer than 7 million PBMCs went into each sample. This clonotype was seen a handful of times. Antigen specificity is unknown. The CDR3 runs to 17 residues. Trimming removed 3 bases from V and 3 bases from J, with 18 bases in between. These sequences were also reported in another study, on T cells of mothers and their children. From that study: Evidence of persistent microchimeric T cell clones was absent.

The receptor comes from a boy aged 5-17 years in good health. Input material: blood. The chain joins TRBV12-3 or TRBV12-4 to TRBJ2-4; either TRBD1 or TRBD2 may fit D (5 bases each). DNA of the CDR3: TGTGCCAGCAGTTTTATGATTGAGGGGCTCGACAAAAACATTCAGTACTTC. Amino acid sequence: CASSFMIEGLDKNIQYF.